This T cell receptor (beta chain) originates from a study of T cell repertoires in cytomegalovirus infection. In the case of this clonotype: What it binds is not known.

The germline V gene has CDR1 MNHEY and CDR2 SVGAGI. CDR3 size: 13 residues. Trimming left V 11 bases short and J 2 bases short, with 12 bases between. TCRdb reprocessed the reads via MiXCR and lists one record per CDR3 protein. The sample holds 70,000 or so distinct CDR3 sequences, about 26% seen once. This receptor was identified in a human donor in good health (CMV status not recorded). Some clones in this sample may be carry-over from other donors' samples. V usage is TRBV6-5 and J usage is TRBJ2-2; D is perhaps TRBD1 (6 bases). The sequences come from CD8+ T cells from cultured PBMCs, collected from culture after CMV antigen stimulation. The CDR3 is CASQGQNTGELFF. As DNA, the CDR3 is TGTGCCTCCCAGGGGCAAAACACCGGGGAGCTGTTTTTT.